This record looks at one T cell receptor beta chain sequence and its context. As yet, its antigen is unknown. Losses at the gene ends were 4 bases for V and 4 bases for J; bases not matched to a gene: 10. This CDR3 is built from 15 residues. CDR1 is DFQATT and CDR2 is SNEGSKA in the germline V gene (reference sequence). The data stem from a study of T-cell memory formation after mild COVID-19. Turning to the study itself: TCR clustering was largely donor specific.

Whole-study findings and limits: The study detected some responding clones in pre-infection memory, suggesting cross-reactive memory joined. Clones shrinking from day 15 to 85 showed even CD4/CD8 mixes; later expanders tilted CD4+.

Constant-segment primers and 5'RACE yielded cDNA libraries for TCR alpha and TCR beta, each carrying sample barcodes and UMIs. TCRdb used MiXCR to reprocess the 5' RACE reads, holding one entry per CDR3 protein. Among 400,000 to 500,000 distinct CDR3 sequences listed, 20% were seen once. Sequencing input: PBMCs or a T cell subset sorted from them (not recorded which). The clonotype originates from an adult woman who had mild COVID-19 (a few samples of this study predate the infection). Cell type and time point are not known. J is TRBJ1-3 and V is TRBV20-1; TRBD1 matches 7 bases. This CDR3 is CSAIDRVRYGNTIYF. DNA of the CDR3: TGCAGTGCTATAGACAGGGTTCGCTACGGAAACACCATATATTTT.